This T cell receptor beta chain was sequenced in a study of shared clonotypes between healthy human individuals. Template amounts of around 300 ng DNA, 30,000 or so T cell genomes, were employed in unsorted PBMC replicate PCRs. Some clones are missing from TCRdb's copy, which holds only in-frame ones; the method was immunoSEQ multiplex PCR. The sample holds about 520,000 clones, around 85% seen once. The germline gives CDR1 SGHRS, CDR2 YFSETQ. V shed 4 bases, J shed 0 bases, and the junction held 5 bases outside the gene matches. The CDR3 sequence is 15 residues long. The donors were adults (healthy and HIV-negative) with no recent acute infections or vaccinations.

The V and J genes are TRBV5-1 and TRBJ1-1; 8 positions match TRBD1. Sequencing was done on a sample of PBMCs. The sequence was collected from a middle-aged woman in good health. Some clones in this sample may be carry-over from other donors' samples. CDR3 DNA sequence: TGCGCCAGCAGCCCCGGACAGGGAATGAACACTGAAGCTTTCTTT. This gives the protein CASSPGQGMNTEAFF.